These 5 T cell receptor beta chains were all obtained from the same sample, sequenced in a study of cytomegalovirus exposure and HLA in healthy donors. Some clones are missing from TCRdb's copy, which holds only in-frame ones; the method was immunoSEQ multiplex PCR. The sample holds about 200,000 clones, around 80% seen once. Sequenced material: PBMCs. These receptors were obtained from a woman aged 30 to 39 in good health and CMV-seronegative.

J is TRBJ1-2 and V is TRBV15; the D gene is possibly TRBD1 (6 bases). Per the germline V gene, CDR1 is LNHNV and CDR2 is YYDKDF (reference sequence). The CDR3 is 14 residues long. Trimming left V 1 base short and J 5 bases short, with 11 bases between. The chain's CDR3 is CATSRGGQGYGYTF. CDR3 DNA: TGTGCCACCAGCAGAGGGGGGCAGGGGTATGGCTACACCTTC.

This sequence joins TRBV2 and TRBJ1-1; D call uncertain. From germline, CDR1 is SNHLY and CDR2 FYNNEI. The CDR3 runs 12 residues. V lost 3 bases to trimming and J lost 8 bases, with 10 bases between them. In nucleotides, the CDR3 is TGTGCCAGCAGTGAGAGATCGCGCGAAGCTTTCTTT. Amino acids: CASSERSREAFF.

The CDR3 region is CASSHSGNQPQHF. CDR3 nucleotides: TGTGCCAGCTCGCACTCCGGTAATCAGCCCCAGCATTTT. This chain joins TRBV18 and TRBJ1-5; unclear D gene. The CDR3 extends over 13 amino acids. V dropped 6 bases and J dropped 4 bases, with 10 bases sitting between them. From germline, CDR1 is KGHSH and CDR2 LQKENI.

The chain joins TRBV6-6 to TRBJ2-1; 9 bases line up with TRBD1. V gave up 4 bases and J gave up 6 bases; unmatched junction bases: 7. CDR3 length equals 15 residues. Germline-derived CDR1 and CDR2 are MNHNY and SVGAGI (reference sequence). Here the CDR3 reads CASSWPGQGVNEQFF. In nucleotides, the CDR3 is TGTGCCAGCAGTTGGCCGGGACAGGGCGTCAATGAGCAGTTCTTC.

This clone has only one observation. The rearrangement links TRBV28 to TRBJ1-2; 8 bases agree with TRBD1. This CDR3 contains 14 residues. Germline CDR1 reads MDHEN; CDR2 reads SYDVKM. The J segment lost 2 bases and the V segment lost 7 bases, leaving 6 bases of the junction unmatched. The CDR3 nucleotides are TGTGCCAGCACTGGCCGACAGGGGAACTATGGCTACACCTTC. This gives the protein CASTGRQGNYGYTF.